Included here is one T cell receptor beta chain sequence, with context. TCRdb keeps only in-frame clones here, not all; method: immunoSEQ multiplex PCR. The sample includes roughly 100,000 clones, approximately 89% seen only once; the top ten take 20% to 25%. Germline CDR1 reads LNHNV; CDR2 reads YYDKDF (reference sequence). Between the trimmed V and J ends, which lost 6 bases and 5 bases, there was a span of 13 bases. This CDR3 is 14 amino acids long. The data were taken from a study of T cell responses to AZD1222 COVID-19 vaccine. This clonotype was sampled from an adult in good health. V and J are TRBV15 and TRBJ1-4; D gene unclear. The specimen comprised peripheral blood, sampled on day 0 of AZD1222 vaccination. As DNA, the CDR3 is TGTGCCACCAGTAAGGACGGGTACAATGAAAAACTGTTTTTT. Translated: CATSKDGYNEKLFF.